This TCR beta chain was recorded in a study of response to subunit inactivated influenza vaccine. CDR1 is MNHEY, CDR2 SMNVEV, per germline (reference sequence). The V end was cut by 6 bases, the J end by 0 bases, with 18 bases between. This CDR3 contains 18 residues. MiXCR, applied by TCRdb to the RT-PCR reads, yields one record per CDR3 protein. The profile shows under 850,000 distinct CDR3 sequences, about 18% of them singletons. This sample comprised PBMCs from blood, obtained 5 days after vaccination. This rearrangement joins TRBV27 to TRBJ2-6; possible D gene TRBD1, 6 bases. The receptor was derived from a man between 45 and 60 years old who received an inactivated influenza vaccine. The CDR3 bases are TGTGCCAGCAGCCGGAACAGGGAAAACTACTCTGGGGCCAACGTCCTGACTTTC. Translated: CASSRNRENYSGANVLTF.